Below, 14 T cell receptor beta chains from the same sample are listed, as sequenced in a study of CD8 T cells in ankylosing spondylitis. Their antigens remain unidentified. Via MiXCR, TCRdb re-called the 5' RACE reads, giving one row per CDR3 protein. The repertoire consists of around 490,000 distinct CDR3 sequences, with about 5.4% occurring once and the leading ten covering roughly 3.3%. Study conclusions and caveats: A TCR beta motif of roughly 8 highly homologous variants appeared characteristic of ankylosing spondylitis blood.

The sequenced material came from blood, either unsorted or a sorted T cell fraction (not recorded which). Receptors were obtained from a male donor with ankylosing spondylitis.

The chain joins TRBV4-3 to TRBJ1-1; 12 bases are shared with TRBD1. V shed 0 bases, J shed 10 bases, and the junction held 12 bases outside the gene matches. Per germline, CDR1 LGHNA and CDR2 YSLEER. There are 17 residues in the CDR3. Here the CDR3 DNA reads TGCGCCAGCAGCCAAGATTGGCCGGGACAGGGGGCGGCTGGAGCTTTCTTT. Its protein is CASSQDWPGQGAAGAFF.

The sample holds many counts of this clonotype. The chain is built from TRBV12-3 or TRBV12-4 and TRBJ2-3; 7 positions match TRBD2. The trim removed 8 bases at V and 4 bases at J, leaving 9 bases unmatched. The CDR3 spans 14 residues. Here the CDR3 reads CASGPGEGADTQYF. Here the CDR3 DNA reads TGTGCCAGCGGCCCGGGGGAGGGAGCAGATACGCAGTATTTT.

CDR3: CASSHETSNEQFF. DNA of the CDR3: TGTGCCAGCAGCCACGAGACTAGCAATGAGCAGTTCTTC. The genes are TRBV1 and TRBJ2-1. TRBV1 is reported as a pseudogene. The CDR3 contains 13 residues.

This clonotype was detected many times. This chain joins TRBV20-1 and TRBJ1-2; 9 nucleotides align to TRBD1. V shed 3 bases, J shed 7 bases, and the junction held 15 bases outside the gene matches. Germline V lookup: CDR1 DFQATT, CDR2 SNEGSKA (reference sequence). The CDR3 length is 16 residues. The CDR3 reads CSASSLGTGRSSGYTF. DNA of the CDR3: TGCAGTGCTAGTAGCCTCGGGACAGGGAGATCAAGTGGCTACACCTTC.

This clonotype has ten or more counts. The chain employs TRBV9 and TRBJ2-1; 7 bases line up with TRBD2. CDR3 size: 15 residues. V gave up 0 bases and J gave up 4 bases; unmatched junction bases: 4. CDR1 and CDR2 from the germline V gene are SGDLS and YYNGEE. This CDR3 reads CASSVVGAGYNEQFF. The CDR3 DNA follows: TGTGCCAGCAGCGTAGTAGGAGCGGGATACAATGAGCAGTTCTTC.

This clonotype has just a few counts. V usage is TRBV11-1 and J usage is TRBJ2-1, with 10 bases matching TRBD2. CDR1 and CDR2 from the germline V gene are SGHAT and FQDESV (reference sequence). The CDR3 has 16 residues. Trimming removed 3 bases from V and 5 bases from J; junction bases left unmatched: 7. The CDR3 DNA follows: TGTGCCAGCAGCTTGCTAGCGGGAGATTTAGACAATGAGCAGTTCTTC. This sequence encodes CASSLLAGDLDNEQFF. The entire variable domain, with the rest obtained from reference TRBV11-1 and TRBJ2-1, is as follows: EAEVAQSPRYKITEKSQAVAFWCDPISGHATLYWYRQILGQGPELLVQFQDESVVDDSQLPKDRFSAERLKGVDSTLKIQPAELGDSAMYLCASSLLAGDLDNEQFFGPGTRLTVL.

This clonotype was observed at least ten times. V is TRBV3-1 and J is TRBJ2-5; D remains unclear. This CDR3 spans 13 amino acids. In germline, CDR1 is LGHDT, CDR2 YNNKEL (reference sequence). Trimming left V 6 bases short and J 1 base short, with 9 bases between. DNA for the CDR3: TGTGCCAGCAGACGGAGTCTCCAAGAGACCCAGTACTTC. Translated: CASRRSLQETQYF.

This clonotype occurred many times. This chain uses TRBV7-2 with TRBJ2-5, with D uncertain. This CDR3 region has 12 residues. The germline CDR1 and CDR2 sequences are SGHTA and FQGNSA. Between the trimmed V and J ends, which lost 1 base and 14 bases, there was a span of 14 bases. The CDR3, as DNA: TGTGCCAGCAGCTTAGTCTCGGCCACAAAATACTTC. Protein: CASSLVSATKYF. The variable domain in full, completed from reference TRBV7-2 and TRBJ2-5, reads GAGVSQSPSNKVTEKGKDVELRCDPISGHTALYWYRQSLGQGLEFLIYFQGNSAPDKSGLPSDRFSAERTGGSVSTLTIQRTQQEDSAVYLCASSLVSATKYFGPGTRLLVL.

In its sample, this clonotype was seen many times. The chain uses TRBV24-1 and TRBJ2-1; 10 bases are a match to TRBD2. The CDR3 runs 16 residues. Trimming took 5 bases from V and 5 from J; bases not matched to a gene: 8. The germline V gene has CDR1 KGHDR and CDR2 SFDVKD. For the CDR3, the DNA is TGTGCCACCAGTGCCCTGGGGCTAGCGGGAGACAATGAGCAGTTCTTC. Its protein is CATSALGLAGDNEQFF.

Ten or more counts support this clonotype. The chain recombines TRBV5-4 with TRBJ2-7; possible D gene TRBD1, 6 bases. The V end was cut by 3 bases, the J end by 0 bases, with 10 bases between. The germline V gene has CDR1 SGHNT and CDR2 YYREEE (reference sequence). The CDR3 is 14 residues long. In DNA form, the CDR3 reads TGTGCCAGCAGCTACCGGGACATCTCCTACGAGCAGTACTTC. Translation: CASSYRDISYEQYF. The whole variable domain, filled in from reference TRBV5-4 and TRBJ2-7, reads ETGVTQSPTHLIKTRGQQVTLRCSSQSGHNTVSWYQQALGQGPQFIFQYYREEENGRGNFPPRFSGLQFPNYSSELNVNALELDDSALYLCASSYRDISYEQYFGPGTRLTVT.

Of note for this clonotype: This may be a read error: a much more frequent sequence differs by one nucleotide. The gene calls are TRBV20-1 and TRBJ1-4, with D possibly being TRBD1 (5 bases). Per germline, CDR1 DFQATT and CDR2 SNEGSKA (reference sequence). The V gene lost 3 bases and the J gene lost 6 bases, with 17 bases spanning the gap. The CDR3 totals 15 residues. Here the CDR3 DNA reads TGCAGTGCTAGTGGGGACTACGGTTGGGATGAAAAACTGTTTTTT. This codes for CSASGDYGWDEKLFF.

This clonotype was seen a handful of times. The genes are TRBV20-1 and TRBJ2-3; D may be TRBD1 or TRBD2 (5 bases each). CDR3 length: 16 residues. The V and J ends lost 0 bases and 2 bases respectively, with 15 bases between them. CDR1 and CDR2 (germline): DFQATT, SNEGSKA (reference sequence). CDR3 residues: CSARDSSGPNTDTQYF. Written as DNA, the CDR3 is TGCAGTGCTAGAGATTCGTCGGGACCGAACACAGATACGCAGTATTTT.

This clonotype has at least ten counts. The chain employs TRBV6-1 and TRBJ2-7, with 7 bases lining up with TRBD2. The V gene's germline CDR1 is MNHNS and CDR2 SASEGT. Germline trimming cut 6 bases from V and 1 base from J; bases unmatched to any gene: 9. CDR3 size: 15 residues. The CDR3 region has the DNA TGTGCCAGCAGCCTACAACCGGGACTATCCTACGAGCAGTACTTC. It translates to CASSLQPGLSYEQYF.

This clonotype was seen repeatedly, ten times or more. CDR3 nucleotides: TGCGCCAGCAGTGCAGGACTTTATTACGAGCAGTACTTC. Its translation: CASSAGLYYEQYF. The chain carries TRBV10-2 and TRBJ2-7; D may be TRBD2 (5 bases). The V end lost 4 bases, the J end lost 4 bases, and 11 bases lay between the germline ends. This CDR3 is built from 13 residues. CDR1 is WSHSY and CDR2 is SAAADI in the germline V gene.